These 9 T cell receptor beta chains share one sample of origin, sequenced in a study of control samples from healthy donors and cancer patients. The protocol was immunoSEQ multiplex PCR, while the TCRdb copy is restricted to in-frame clones and leaves out a portion. This table holds 90,000 to 150,000 clones, 70% to 90% found once. The source material was blood. The receptors come from a middle-aged man in good health.

J is TRBJ2-2 and V is TRBV4-3; D ambiguous. The V end lost 1 base, the J end lost 4 bases, and 7 bases lay between the germline ends. This CDR3 has 14 amino acids. Looked up from germline, CDR1 is LGHNA and CDR2 is YSLEER. The CDR3 sequence: CASSQVSLTGELFF. CDR3 DNA: TGCGCCAGCAGCCAAGTATCCCTCACCGGGGAGCTGTTTTTT.

The chain joins TRBV19 to TRBJ1-5; 8 nucleotides match TRBD1. This CDR3 spans 14 amino acids. After removal of 10 bases from V and 1 base from J, the junction contained 6 bases not matched to a gene. Germline loops: CDR1 LNHDA, CDR2 SQIVND (reference sequence). DNA of the CDR3: TGTGCCACCCAGGGGGCAACGAGCAATCAGCCCCAGCATTTT. This sequence encodes CATQGATSNQPQHF.

The genes are TRBV4-1 and TRBJ2-2, with D tentatively TRBD1 or TRBD2 (5 bases each). The CDR3 totals 15 residues. V was clipped by 0 bases and J by 7 bases, with 12 bases between them. Germline lookup yields CDR1 MGHRA and CDR2 YSYEKL. In nucleotides, the CDR3 is TGCGCCAGCAGCCAAGAAACGAGGGGAAACGGGGAGCTGTTTTTT. This codes for CASSQETRGNGELFF.

The chain has TRBV4-3 and TRBJ2-3; D uncertain. Germline V gene sequence: CDR1 LGHNA, CDR2 YSLEER. The CDR3 runs to 16 residues. Trimming took 1 base from V and 2 from J, leaving 13 bases between them. In DNA form, the CDR3 reads TGCGCCAGCAGCCAAGGCTCCTCCCTTTCCACAGATACGCAGTATTTT. Translation: CASSQGSSLSTDTQYF.

This clone was detected only a few times. V and J are TRBV11-2 and TRBJ1-1, with D uncertain. The germline CDR1 and CDR2 sequences are SGHAT and FQNNGV. Trimming left V 5 bases short and J 8 bases short, with 12 bases between. CDR3 length: 12 amino acids. Written as DNA, the CDR3 is TGTGCCAGCAGCCTAGGATTTTCCGAAGCTTTCTTT. It translates to CASSLGFSEAFF.

This clone has a single count. V gene TRBV7-6 combines with J gene TRBJ1-4; 9 bases match TRBD1. Germline assignment: CDR1 SGHVS and CDR2 FNYEAQ. The CDR3 has 14 amino acids. Trimming at V came to 6 bases and at J to 8 bases, leaving 7 bases not matched to a gene. The CDR3 here is CASSSGTGTEKLFF. The CDR3 DNA is TGTGCCAGCAGTTCCGGGACAGGGACCGAAAAACTGTTTTTT.

The J gene is TRBJ2-1, the V gene TRBV19; TRBD2 matches 13 bases. Germline V gene sequence: CDR1 LNHDA, CDR2 SQIVND (reference sequence). J was trimmed by 5 bases and V by 5 bases; bases with no gene match: 9. The CDR3 is made up of 17 amino acids. CDR3 coding DNA: TGTGCCAGTAGTCCGGGCGACACTAGCGGGGGGGACAATGAGCAGTTCTTC. It encodes CASSPGDTSGGDNEQFF.

The rearrangement links TRBV30 to TRBJ1-5; D is uncertain. The CDR3 runs to 13 residues. Trimming pared 1 base from V and 4 bases from J, leaving 8 bases between. Germline V CDR1 and CDR2: GTSNPN, SVGIG (reference sequence). This CDR3 is CAWSEASNQPQHF. As DNA, the CDR3 is TGTGCCTGGAGTGAGGCTTCAAATCAGCCCCAGCATTTT.

This chain connects TRBV18 to TRBJ2-7; 8 bases are a match to TRBD1. The CDR3 sequence is 15 residues long. Germline V gene sequence: CDR1 KGHSH, CDR2 LQKENI. After removal of 4 bases from V and 8 bases from J, the junction contained 13 bases not matched to a gene. The CDR3 region has the DNA TGTGCCAGCTCACATGGACAGGGAGGTTTCGGTCAGCAGTACTTC. It yields the protein CASSHGQGGFGQQYF.